This is a list of T cell receptor beta chains from one sample in a study of blood T cell repertoires in COVID-19. Data came from immunoSEQ multiplex PCR; TCRdb stores just in-frame clones and leaves some out. The sample shows about 280,000 clones, around nine tenths of them seen only once. Sequenced sample: PBMCs or T cells enriched from blood (not recorded which). The receptor set was obtained from a middle-aged woman who had recovered from COVID-19. CDR3s include the opening cysteine and the closing phenylalanine or tryptophan. A D gene is named only where the DNA matches it firmly. Rows may omit the clone size; those that give it use once, few, many or a size class.

clone size | J gene | D gene | V gene | CDR3 protein | CDR3 DNA
NA | TRBJ1-3 | NA | TRBV28 | CASSLTTGGYGTIYF | TGTGCCAGCAGTCTCACAACTGGGGGGTACGGCACCATATATTTT
NA | TRBJ2-6 | NA | TRBV18 | CASSSGFSGANVLTF | TGTGCCAGCTCTTCAGGGTTCTCTGGGGCCAACGTCCTGACTTTC
NA | TRBJ1-5 | NA | TRBV27 | CASRQWGGSNQPQHF | TGTGCCAGCCGTCAGTGGGGGGGCAGTAATCAGCCCCAGCATTTT
once | TRBJ2-7 | TRBD2 | TRBV6-2/TRBV6-3 | CASSPRLAGANEQYF | TGTGCCAGCAGCCCCCGCCTAGCGGGAGCGAACGAGCAGTACTTC
few | TRBJ2-1 | NA | TRBV5-1 | CASSLLAYNEQFF | TGCGCCAGCAGCTTGCTAGCCTACAATGAGCAGTTCTTC
few | TRBJ2-5 | NA | TRBV5-6 | CASTPGPRETQYF | TGTGCCAGCACCCCTGGGCCCAGGGAGACCCAGTACTTC
NA | TRBJ1-4 | NA | TRBV7-2 | CASSLGGSGRLFF | TGTGCCAGCAGCTTAGGTGGCTCGGGAAGACTGTTTTTT
NA | TRBJ1-4 | NA | TRBV28 | CASGPVEKLFF | TGTGCCAGCGGCCCAGTTGAAAAACTGTTTTTT
NA | TRBJ2-2 | NA | TRBV16 | CASSQSRQTGELFF | TGTGCCAGCAGCCAATCGAGGCAGACCGGGGAGCTGTTTTTT
NA | TRBJ2-4 | TRBD1 | TRBV6-2/TRBV6-3 | CASSYPGTENIQYF | TGTGCCAGCAGTTACCCCGGGACAGAAAACATTCAGTACTTC
NA | TRBJ2-1 | NA | TRBV6-4 | CASSRRGSGGNNEQFF | TGTGCCAGCAGCCGCAGGGGCTCCGGCGGCAACAATGAGCAGTTCTTC
NA | TRBJ2-5 | NA | TRBV28 | CASSLGAGTPYF | TGTGCCAGCAGTTTGGGGGCCGGGACCCCTTACTTC
NA | TRBJ2-7 | TRBD2 | TRBV7-2 | CASSSYPSGRAAYEQYF | TGTGCCAGCAGCTCCTACCCTAGCGGGAGGGCCGCGTACGAGCAGTACTTC
once | TRBJ1-1 | NA | TRBV7-2 | CASSLGGQMNTEAFF | TGTGCCAGCAGCTTAGGTGGGCAGATGAACACTGAAGCTTTCTTT
few | TRBJ1-6 | NA | TRBV7-9 | CASSFPVGVRSNSPLHF | TGTGCCAGCAGCTTTCCTGTCGGGGTCCGTAGTAATTCACCCCTCCACTTT
NA | TRBJ2-2 | TRBD2 | TRBV9 | CASNPSGRTGELFF | TGTGCCAGCAACCCAAGCGGGAGGACCGGGGAGCTGTTTTTT
NA | TRBJ2-1 | TRBD2 | TRBV19 | CASSTSELAGVTGDNEQFF | TGTGCCAGTAGTACCTCCGAACTAGCGGGAGTGACCGGGGACAATGAGCAGTTCTTC
NA | TRBJ2-1 | NA | TRBV18 | CASSLQGTSYNEQFF | TGTGCCAGCTCACTTCAGGGGACCTCCTACAATGAGCAGTTCTTC
NA | TRBJ1-5 | NA | TRBV7-8 | CASSLGAKQGGRNQPQHF | TGTGCCAGCAGCTTAGGGGCTAAACAGGGCGGTCGCAATCAGCCCCAGCATTTT
NA | TRBJ2-1 | NA | TRBV7-3 | CASSLSANNEQFF | TGTGCCAGCAGCTTAAGTGCGAACAATGAGCAGTTCTTC
NA | TRBJ1-2 | NA | TRBV6-5 | CASSLRQNYGYTF | TGTGCCAGCAGTTTGAGGCAGAACTATGGCTACACCTTC
NA | TRBJ2-7 | TRBD2 | TRBV7-9 | CASSLGLAGPYEQYF | TGTGCCAGCAGCCTGGGACTAGCGGGTCCCTACGAGCAGTACTTC
NA | TRBJ2-2 | TRBD2 | TRBV4-3 | CASSRRLAGGVLNTGELFF | TGCGCCAGCAGCCGCCGGCTAGCGGGAGGGGTGTTGAACACCGGGGAGCTGTTTTTT
NA | TRBJ2-5 | NA | TRBV9 | CASSVEGQLNRAETQYF | TGTGCCAGCAGCGTAGAGGGACAACTTAATAGGGCAGAGACCCAGTACTTC
NA | TRBJ2-7 | NA | TRBV15 | CATSRDPQRQYEQYF | TGTGCCACCAGCAGAGACCCTCAGCGGCAGTACGAGCAGTACTTC
NA | TRBJ2-1 | TRBD2 | TRBV7-3 | CASSLSGLAGGSQFF | TGTGCCAGCAGCTTATCGGGACTAGCGGGAGGTTCACAGTTCTTC
NA | TRBJ2-3 | TRBD2 | TRBV7-6 | CASSLDPSGTGAMRDTQYF | TGTGCCAGCAGCTTAGACCCTAGCGGGACCGGTGCGATGAGGGATACGCAGTATTTT
NA | TRBJ1-1 | TRBD1 | TRBV2 | CASSDSRQGYTEAFF | TGTGCCAGCAGCGACTCGAGACAGGGGTACACTGAAGCTTTCTTT
once | TRBJ2-7 | NA | TRBV28 | CASRGGYEQYF | TGTGCCAGCAGGGGAGGTTACGAGCAGTACTTC
NA | TRBJ2-1 | TRBD2 | TRBV28 | CASTSGSGGGRQNEQFF | TGTGCCAGCACCTCCGGGAGTGGGGGAGGGAGGCAGAATGAGCAGTTCTTC
NA | TRBJ2-1 | TRBD1 | TRBV19 | CATPGGQGSSYNEQFF | TGTGCCACCCCAGGGGGACAGGGAAGCTCCTACAATGAGCAGTTCTTC
NA | TRBJ2-1 | TRBD2 | TRBV6-5 | CASSRAGGEQFF | TGTGCCAGCAGTCGAGCGGGGGGGGAGCAGTTCTTC
NA | TRBJ1-6 | NA | TRBV25-1 | CASSKGRGSPLHF | TGTGCCAGCAGTAAGGGCAGGGGTTCACCCCTCCACTTT
NA | TRBJ2-7 | NA | TRBV7-2 | CASSRQGGYEQYF | TGTGCCAGCAGTAGACAGGGAGGCTACGAGCAGTACTTC
NA | TRBJ2-1 | TRBD2 | TRBV6-2/TRBV6-3 | CASSYFTSGRLDEQFF | TGTGCCAGCAGTTACTTCACTAGCGGACGCTTGGATGAGCAGTTCTTC
NA | TRBJ2-2 | TRBD1 | TRBV7-2 | CASSGTGFTGELFF | TGTGCCAGCAGCGGGACAGGGTTCACCGGGGAGCTGTTTTTT